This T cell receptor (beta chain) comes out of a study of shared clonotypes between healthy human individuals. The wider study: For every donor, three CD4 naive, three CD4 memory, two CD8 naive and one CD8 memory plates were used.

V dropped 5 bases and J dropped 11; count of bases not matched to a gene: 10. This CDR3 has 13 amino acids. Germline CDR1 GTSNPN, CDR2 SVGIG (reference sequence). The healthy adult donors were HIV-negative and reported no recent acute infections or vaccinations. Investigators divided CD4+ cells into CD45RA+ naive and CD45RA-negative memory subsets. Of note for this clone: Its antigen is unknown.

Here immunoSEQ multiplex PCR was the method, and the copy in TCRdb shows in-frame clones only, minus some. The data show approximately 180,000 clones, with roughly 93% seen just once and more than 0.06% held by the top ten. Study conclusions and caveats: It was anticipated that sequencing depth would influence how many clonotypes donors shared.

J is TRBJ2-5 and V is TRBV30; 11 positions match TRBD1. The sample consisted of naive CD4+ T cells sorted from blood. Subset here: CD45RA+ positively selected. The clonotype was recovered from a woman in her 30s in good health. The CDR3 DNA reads TGTGCCTGGGATGGGACAGGGGGGACGAGGCAGTACTTC. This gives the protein CAWDGTGGTRQYF.